This T cell receptor (beta chain) was documented in a study of blood T cell repertoires in COVID-19. The age range of participants was 18 to 89 years, with residence in around 22 US areas. Cohorts were based on clinical histories the participants reported. The study counted Cohort 3 donors as recovered given two negative PCRs, clearance, or symptom resolution. The V gene end was trimmed by 6 bases and the J gene end by 2 bases; junction bases not matched to a gene: 6. CDR1 MNHEY and CDR2 SMNVEV come from the germline V gene (reference sequence). The CDR3 has 15 amino acids. In the study's own analysis: Reference gene primers were amplified, and this amplification served to estimate nucleated cell counts. TCRdb's copy holds only in-frame clones and misses some; the assay was immunoSEQ multiplex PCR. V, J and clone size reflect that table, while D and trimming were determined from the DNA. The sample holds some 220,000 clones, 88% seen once.

This chain links TRBV27 with TRBJ1-2, with TRBD1 identical over 10 bases. Sequenced sample: PBMCs or T cells enriched from blood (not recorded which). The clonotype was recovered from a woman in her 30s who had recovered from COVID-19. CDR3: CASRRWTGGNYGYTF. CDR3 coding DNA: TGTGCCAGCAGGCGCTGGACAGGGGGGAACTATGGCTACACCTTC.